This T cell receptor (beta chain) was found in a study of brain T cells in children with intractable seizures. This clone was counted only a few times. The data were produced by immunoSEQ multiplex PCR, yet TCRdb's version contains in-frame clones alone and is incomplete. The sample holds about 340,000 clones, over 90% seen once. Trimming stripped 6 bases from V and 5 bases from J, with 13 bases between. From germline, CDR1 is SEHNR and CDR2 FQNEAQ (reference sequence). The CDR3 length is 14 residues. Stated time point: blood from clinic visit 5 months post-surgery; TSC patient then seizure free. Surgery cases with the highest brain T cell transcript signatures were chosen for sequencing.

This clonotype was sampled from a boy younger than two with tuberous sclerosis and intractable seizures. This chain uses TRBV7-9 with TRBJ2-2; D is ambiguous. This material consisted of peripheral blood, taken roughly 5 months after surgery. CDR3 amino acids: CASRPPSLTGELFF. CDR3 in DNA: TGTGCCAGCAGGCCCCCCTCGTTAACCGGGGAGCTGTTTTTT. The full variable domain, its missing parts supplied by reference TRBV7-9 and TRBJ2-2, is DTGVSQNPRHKITKRGQNVTFRCDPISEHNRLYWYRQTLGQGPEFLTYFQNEAQLEKSRLLSDRFSAERPKGSFSTLEIQRTEQGDSAMYLCASRPPSLTGELFFGEGSRLTVL.